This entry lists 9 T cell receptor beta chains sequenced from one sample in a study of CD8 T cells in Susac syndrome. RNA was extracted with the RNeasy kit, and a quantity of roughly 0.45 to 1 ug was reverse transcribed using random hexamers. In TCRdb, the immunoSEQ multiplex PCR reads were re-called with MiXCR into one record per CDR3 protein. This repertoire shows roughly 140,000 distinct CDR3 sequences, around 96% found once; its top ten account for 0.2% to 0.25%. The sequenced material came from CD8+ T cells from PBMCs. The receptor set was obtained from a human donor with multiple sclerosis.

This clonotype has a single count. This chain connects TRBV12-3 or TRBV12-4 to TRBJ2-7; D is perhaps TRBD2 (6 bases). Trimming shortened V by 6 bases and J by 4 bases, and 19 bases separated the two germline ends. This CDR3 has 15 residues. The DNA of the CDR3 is TGTGCCAGCAGCCCTAGGGGCGGTCGGGAGTACGAGCAGTACTTC. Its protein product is CASSPRGGREYEQYF.

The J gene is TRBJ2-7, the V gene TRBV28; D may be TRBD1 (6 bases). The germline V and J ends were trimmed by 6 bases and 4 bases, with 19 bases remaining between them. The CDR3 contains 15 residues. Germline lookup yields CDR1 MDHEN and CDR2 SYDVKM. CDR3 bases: TGTGCCAGCAGCCCTTTTGGGGGCGCCGTATACGAGCAGTACTTC. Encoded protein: CASSPFGGAVYEQYF.

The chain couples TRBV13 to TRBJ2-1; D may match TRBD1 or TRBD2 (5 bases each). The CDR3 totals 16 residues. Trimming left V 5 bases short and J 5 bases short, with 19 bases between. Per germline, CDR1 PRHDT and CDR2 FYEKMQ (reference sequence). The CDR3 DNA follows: TGTGCCAGCAGCCCTCAGAGGGGCCAGCTCCACAATGAGCAGTTCTTC. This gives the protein CASSPQRGQLHNEQFF.

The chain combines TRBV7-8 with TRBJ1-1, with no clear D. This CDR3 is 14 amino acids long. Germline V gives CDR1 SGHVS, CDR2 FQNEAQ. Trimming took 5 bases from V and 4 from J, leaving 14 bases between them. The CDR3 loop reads CASSLVERGTEAFF. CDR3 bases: TGTGCCAGCAGCCTCGTAGAGAGAGGCACTGAAGCTTTCTTT.

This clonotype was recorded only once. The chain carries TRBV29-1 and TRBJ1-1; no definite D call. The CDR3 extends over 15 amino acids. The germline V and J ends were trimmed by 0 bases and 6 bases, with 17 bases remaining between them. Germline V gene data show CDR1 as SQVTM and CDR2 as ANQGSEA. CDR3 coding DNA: TGCAGCGTTGAAGAGACACATCCGACTGGGCCTGAAGCTTTCTTT. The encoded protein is CSVEETHPTGPEAFF.

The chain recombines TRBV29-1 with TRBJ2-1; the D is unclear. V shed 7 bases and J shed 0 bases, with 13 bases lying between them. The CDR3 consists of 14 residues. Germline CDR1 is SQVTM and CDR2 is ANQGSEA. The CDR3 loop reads CSGWTGSSYNEQFF. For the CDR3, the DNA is TGCAGCGGATGGACGGGTAGCTCCTACAATGAGCAGTTCTTC.

CDR3 coding DNA: TGCGCCAGCAGCCAAGTACTAGCGGGGGGTCTCGACACAGATACGCAGTATTTT. It codes for CASSQVLAGGLDTDTQYF. The rearrangement links TRBV4-1 to TRBJ2-3; TRBD2 matches 12 bases. V lost 1 base and J lost 2; bases outside the gene matches: 7. Looked up from germline, CDR1 is MGHRA and CDR2 is YSYEKL. CDR3 length: 18 residues.

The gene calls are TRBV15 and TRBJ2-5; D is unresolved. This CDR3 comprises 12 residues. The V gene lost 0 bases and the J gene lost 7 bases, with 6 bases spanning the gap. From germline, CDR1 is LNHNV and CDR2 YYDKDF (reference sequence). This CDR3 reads CATSRESGTQYF. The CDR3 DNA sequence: TGTGCCACCAGCAGAGAGTCTGGGACCCAGTACTTC.

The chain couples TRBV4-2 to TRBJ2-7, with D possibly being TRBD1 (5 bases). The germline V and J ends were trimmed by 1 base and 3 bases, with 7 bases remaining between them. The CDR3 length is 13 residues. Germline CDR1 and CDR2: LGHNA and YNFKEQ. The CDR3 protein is CASSQGGIYEQYF. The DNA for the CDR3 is TGTGCCAGCAGCCAAGGGGGCATCTACGAGCAGTACTTC.